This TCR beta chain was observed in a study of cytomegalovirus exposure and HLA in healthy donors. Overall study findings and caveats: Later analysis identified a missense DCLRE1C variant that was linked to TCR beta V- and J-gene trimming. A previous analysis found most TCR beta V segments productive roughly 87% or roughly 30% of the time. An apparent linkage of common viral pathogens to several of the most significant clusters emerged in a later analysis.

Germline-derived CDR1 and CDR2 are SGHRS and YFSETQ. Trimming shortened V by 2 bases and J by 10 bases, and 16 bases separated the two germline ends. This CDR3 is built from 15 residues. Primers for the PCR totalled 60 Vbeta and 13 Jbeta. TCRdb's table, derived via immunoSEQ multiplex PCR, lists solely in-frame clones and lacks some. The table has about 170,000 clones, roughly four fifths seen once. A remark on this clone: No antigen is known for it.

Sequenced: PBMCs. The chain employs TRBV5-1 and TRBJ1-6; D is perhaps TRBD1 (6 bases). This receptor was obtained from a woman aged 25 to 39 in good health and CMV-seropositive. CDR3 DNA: TGCGCCAGCAGCTTTCTTACAGGGTGGGAATCACCCCTCCACTTT. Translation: CASSFLTGWESPLHF.